This entry lists 18 T cell receptor beta chains sequenced from one sample in a study of human T cells and chemical hapten exposure. Unique molecular identifiers were affixed to discrete cDNA molecules within the library. Using its own MiXCR run on the reads, TCRdb lists one record per CDR3 protein. The data contain approximately 4,000 distinct CDR3 sequences, about half of them seen just once; the ten biggest clones take up 3.5%. The treatment is: therapeutic diphenylcyclopropenone sensitization with weekly scalp DPC. Source: whole blood, taken before DPC sensitization or 2, 6, or about 24 weeks after (not recorded which). The receptors were sampled from an adult with alopecia areata. Some clones in this sample may be carry-over from other donors' samples. This table probably holds off-target reads from a library built for another chain.

CDR3 sequence reads: CASSEERVILAKNIQYF. For the CDR3, the DNA is TGTGCCAGCAGTGAAGAGCGTGTTATTCTAGCCAAAAACATTCAGTACTTC. This rearrangement joins TRBV6-1 to TRBJ2-4; D remains ambiguous. Trimming left V 1 base short and J 0 bases short, with 13 bases between. There are 17 residues in the CDR3. From germline, CDR1 is MNHNS and CDR2 SASEGT.

The chain employs TRBV6-5 and TRBJ2-7; TRBD2 matches at 8 bases. This CDR3 contains 15 residues. The germline gives CDR1 MNHEY, CDR2 SVGAGI. Unmatched junction bases numbered 7, after V lost 2 bases and J lost 4 bases. The CDR3 sequence: CASSYGAGETYEQYF. Here the CDR3 DNA reads TGTGCCAGCAGTTACGGAGCGGGAGAGACTTACGAGCAGTACTTC.

The DNA for the CDR3 is TGTGCCAGCAGTTTAATGGGACAGGGGGCCGGGGAGCTGTTTTTT. Protein: CASSLMGQGAGELFF. The V gene is TRBV27, the J gene TRBJ2-2; 11 bases map to TRBD1. Looked up from germline, CDR1 is MNHEY and CDR2 is SMNVEV (reference sequence). The CDR3 contains 15 residues. Germline trimming cut 2 bases from V and 6 bases from J; bases unmatched to any gene: 2.

This chain joins TRBV6-2 or TRBV6-3 and TRBJ2-7; TRBD1 matches 10 bases. V lost 7 bases and J lost 6; bases outside the gene matches: 12. Germline V lookup: CDR1 MNHEY, CDR2 SVGEGT. The CDR3 spans 15 residues. The DNA of the CDR3 is TGTGCCAGCACCCAAACCGGGACAGGGGCCCGCGAGCAGTACTTC. Translating it yields CASTQTGTGAREQYF.

The chain is built from TRBV11-2 and TRBJ2-7; D is uncertain. CDR3 size: 12 residues. Germline V gene sequence: CDR1 SGHAT, CDR2 FQNNGV. Trimming removed 2 bases at V and 5 bases at J, with 7 bases between. CDR3 in amino acids: CASSLSRDEQYF. CDR3 bases: TGTGCCAGCAGCTTAAGTAGGGACGAGCAGTACTTC.

The chain combines TRBV14 with TRBJ2-7; D perhaps matches TRBD1 (5 bases). Trimming shortened V by 0 bases and J by 4 bases, and 19 bases separated the two germline ends. The CDR3 extends over 17 amino acids. Germline lookup yields CDR1 SGHDN and CDR2 FVKESK. The DNA for the CDR3 is TGTGCCAGCAGCCAAGATCGGCAGGGTGCAAGCCTATACGAGCAGTACTTC. Translation gives CASSQDRQGASLYEQYF.

CDR3 loop: CASSLYPGATYEQYF. The CDR3 DNA is TGTGCCAGCAGTTTATATCCGGGCGCCACCTACGAGCAGTACTTC. The chain joins TRBV12-3 or TRBV12-4 to TRBJ2-7, with no clear D. Trimming removed 2 bases at V and 2 bases at J, with 13 bases between. There are 15 residues in the CDR3.

The genes are TRBV2 and TRBJ1-4; D gene unclear. Germline CDR1 reads SNHLY; CDR2 reads FYNNEI. V lost 4 bases and J 6 bases, leaving 6 bases between the germline ends. CDR3 length equals 12 residues. The CDR3 loop is CASSARDEKLFF. The CDR3 DNA reads as TGTGCCAGCAGTGCGAGGGATGAAAAACTGTTTTTT.

About this clonotype: One junction end does not reproduce the germline sequence, and a read error may be involved. The chain couples TRBV6-2 or TRBV6-3 to TRBJ2-7; 11 bases align to TRBD1. There are 13 residues in the CDR3. Germline CDR1 and CDR2: MNHEY and SVGEGT. The CDR3 here is CASSLPAGTGGNF. For the CDR3, the DNA is TGTGCCAGCAGCCTTCCCGCCGGGACAGGGGGAAACTTC.

The chain is built from TRBV20-1 and TRBJ2-7; unclear D gene. V gave up 5 bases and J gave up 2 bases, with 10 bases separating them. Germline assignment: CDR1 DFQATT and CDR2 SNEGSKA (reference sequence). The CDR3 has 12 residues. CDR3 region: CSAPGITYEQYF. Here the CDR3 DNA reads TGCAGTGCTCCTGGGATAACCTACGAGCAGTACTTC.

The J gene is TRBJ1-2, the V gene TRBV14, with D maybe TRBD1 (5 bases). The germline V gene encodes CDR1 SGHDN and CDR2 FVKESK. The CDR3 totals 15 residues. The V end lost 4 bases, the J end lost 4 bases, and 16 bases lay between the germline ends. CDR3 DNA sequence: TGTGCCAGCAGCCCCCTCTCGCCGGGACCCTATGGCTACACCTTC. This gives the protein CASSPLSPGPYGYTF.

The V call is TRBV25-1, the J call TRBJ2-2, with 8 bases aligning to TRBD1. The CDR3 runs to 14 residues. Per germline, CDR1 MGHDK and CDR2 SYGVNS. V dropped 8 bases and J dropped 12; count of bases not matched to a gene: 14. CDR3 amino acids: CASQRTGQSGQLFF. The CDR3 bases are TGTGCCAGCCAAAGGACAGGGCAGTCGGGGCAGCTGTTTTTT.

The J gene is TRBJ2-2, the V gene TRBV19, with D possibly being TRBD1 or TRBD2 (5 bases each). V dropped 8 bases and J dropped 0 bases, with 10 bases sitting between them. The germline V gene has CDR1 LNHDA and CDR2 SQIVND (reference sequence). The CDR3 totals 14 residues. CDR3 residues: CASSTGPNTGELFF. Here the CDR3 DNA reads TGTGCCAGTTCGACGGGGCCGAACACCGGGGAGCTGTTTTTT. The entire variable domain, with the rest obtained from reference TRBV19 and TRBJ2-2, is as follows: DGGITQSPKYLFRKEGQNVTLSCEQNLNHDAMYWYRQDPGQGLRLIYYSQIVNDFQKGDIAEGYSVSREKKESFPLTVTSAQKNPTAFYLCASSTGPNTGELFFGEGSRLTVL.

This chain uses TRBV29-1 with TRBJ2-1; maybe TRBD1 (6 bases). The CDR3 sequence is 14 residues long. V lost 3 bases and J lost 6, with 15 bases in between. Germline CDR1 reads SQVTM; CDR2 reads ANQGSEA. DNA for the CDR3: TGCAGCGTTGATGATCCCGTGACAGGCAATGAGCAGTTCTTC. Its translation is CSVDDPVTGNEQFF.

The chain carries TRBV27 and TRBJ2-5; tentatively, D is TRBD1 (5 bases). This CDR3 region has 13 residues. CDR1 and CDR2 from the germline V gene are MNHEY and SMNVEV (reference sequence). V was trimmed by 5 bases and J by 4 bases, leaving 11 bases between them. This CDR3 is CASSPRTRETQYF. The CDR3 nucleotides are TGTGCCAGCAGTCCCCGGACACGAGAGACCCAGTACTTC.

This chain connects TRBV27 to TRBJ2-7; no clear D gene. The germline V gene encodes CDR1 MNHEY and CDR2 SMNVEV (reference sequence). The CDR3 covers 10 residues. Trimming stripped 4 bases from V and 6 bases from J, with 4 bases between. CDR3: CASSYGEQYF. The CDR3 nucleotides read TGTGCCAGCAGTTACGGCGAGCAGTACTTC.

This rearrangement joins TRBV28 to TRBJ2-7; D is possibly TRBD1 (6 bases). V was shortened by 5 bases and J by 1 base, with 15 bases between the two germline ends. CDR1 and CDR2 (germline): MDHEN, SYDVKM. The CDR3 has 15 amino acids. For the CDR3, the DNA is TGTGCCAGCAGTGGAGAGGGGACACATTCCTACGAGCAGTACTTC. Translation: CASSGEGTHSYEQYF.

V is TRBV6-5 and J is TRBJ2-5, with D possibly TRBD1 on 6 matching bases. This CDR3 has 13 amino acids. With 7 bases removed from V and 3 bases from J, the gap between germline ends came to 12 bases. CDR1 and CDR2 from the germline V gene are MNHEY and SVGAGI. This CDR3 is CASTRGQEETQYF. CDR3 bases: TGTGCCAGCACCCGGGGACAAGAAGAGACCCAGTACTTC.